Listed here is a single T cell receptor (beta chain). Germline CDR1 LGHNT, CDR2 FRNRAP. V lost 11 bases and J 1 base, leaving 8 bases between the germline ends. The CDR3 spans 11 residues. Methods used by the authors: Cell counts per sample came from amplifying reference gene primers. Method: immunoSEQ multiplex PCR; TCRdb's copy keeps in-frame clones and lacks some. V, J and clone size are taken as reported in that table, and D and trimming were inferred from the DNA itself. The repertoire holds around 250,000 clones, with approximately 85% as singletons. This sample is drawn from a study of blood T cell repertoires in COVID-19. Study-level background: Samples representing acute and convalescent COVID-19 were sourced from the United States, Italy and Spain.

Sequenced: PBMCs or T cells enriched from blood (not recorded which). The source of this sequence is a woman aged 50 to 60 who had recovered from COVID-19. The chain employs TRBV12-5 and TRBJ1-2; D is unresolved. As DNA, the CDR3 is TGTGCTTGTTTACTTAACTATGGCTACACCTTC. It specifies CACLLNYGYTF.